Detailed here is one T cell receptor (beta chain). In the original workflow: Amplification of reference gene primers provided the estimated nucleated cell counts. Measured with immunoSEQ multiplex PCR; TCRdb has only the in-frame clones, and not every one. The V and J calls and the clone size are those of that table, but D and trimming were determined from the DNA. Counted here are roughly 100,000 clones, approximately 83% occurring once; the ten biggest clones make up 3.5% to 5%. The record originates from a study of blood T cell repertoires in COVID-19. Study details: There were acute and convalescent COVID-19 samples, and they came from the United States, Italy and Spain. PBMCs, B-cell-depleted T cells, or T cells provided the cDNA or gDNA that made up the material.

Germline CDR1 is GTSNPN and CDR2 is SVGIG (reference sequence). The CDR3 extends over 17 amino acids. The V segment lost 0 bases and the J segment 1 base; nucleotides outside the gene matches: 11. The genes are TRBV30 and TRBJ2-5; 7 bases are a match to TRBD1. The sequence derives from a middle-aged man with acute or convalescent COVID-19. The sample comprised peripheral blood. The CDR3, as DNA: TGTGCCTGGAGTGTTTGGAACAAGCACAGGGGCCAAGAGACCCAGTACTTC. It is translated as CAWSVWNKHRGQETQYF.